This TCR beta chain originates from a study of breast tumors, draining lymph nodes, adjacent tissues. Findings and caveats of the study: Compared with basal-like, luminal-like tumors shared significantly more repertoire with nontumor tissue. Data fit most tumor T cells coming from lymph node, expanding in tumor. Tumors had less TCR diversity than lymph nodes, more than nontumor tissue.

This clonotype was detected many times. Antigen unknown. The lymph nodes were axillary draining lymph nodes from breast cancer patients. Per the germline V gene, CDR1 is MNHNY and CDR2 is SVGAGI (reference sequence). Trimming removed 5 bases from V and 6 bases from J, with 10 bases in between. The CDR3 is 12 amino acids. TCRdb re-derived calls from the multiplex PCR reads in MiXCR, one entry per CDR3 protein. The sample consists of 180,000 or so distinct CDR3 sequences, over 25% of them appearing once. This clonotype was sampled from a female donor with breast cancer. Some clones in this sample may be carry-over from other donors' samples. Material for sequencing was axillary lymph node tissue. The chain combines TRBV6-6 with TRBJ1-2, with TRBD1 as a possible D gene (5 bases). As DNA, the CDR3 is TGTGCCAGCAGTATAAGCAGGGATGGCTACACCTTC. Translated, it gives CASSISRDGYTF.